This T cell receptor (beta chain) was captured in a study of cytomegalovirus exposure and HLA in healthy donors. Study conclusions and caveats: A classifier reportedly called cytomegalovirus status with high sensitivity and specificity.

This clone turned up a few times. Antigen specificity is unknown. The sample has other DNA sequences that encode this CDR3 too. V lost 3 bases to trimming and J lost 4 bases, with 12 bases between them. Germline V gene lookup returns CDR1 KGHSH and CDR2 LQKENI. This CDR3 is 14 amino acids long. The PCR ran on 60 Vbeta and 13 Jbeta primers. How the authors handled the data: Tens of millions of unique TCR beta chains, 9 million to 12 million shared, were counted in a later analysis. The assay was immunoSEQ multiplex PCR, and TCRdb's table has in-frame clones only and misses some. That table furnishes V, J and clone size, whereas the DNA furnished D and trimming. The sample lists about 160,000 clones, 80% to 90% seen once, with roughly 13% in the top ten.

Sequenced material: PBMCs. This chain links TRBV18 with TRBJ1-2, with D perhaps matching TRBD1 (5 bases). The receptor comes from a woman in her 50s in good health and CMV-seronegative. CDR3 residues: CASSPTGDTYGYTF. The CDR3 DNA reads as TGTGCCAGCTCACCTACAGGAGACACCTATGGCTACACCTTC.